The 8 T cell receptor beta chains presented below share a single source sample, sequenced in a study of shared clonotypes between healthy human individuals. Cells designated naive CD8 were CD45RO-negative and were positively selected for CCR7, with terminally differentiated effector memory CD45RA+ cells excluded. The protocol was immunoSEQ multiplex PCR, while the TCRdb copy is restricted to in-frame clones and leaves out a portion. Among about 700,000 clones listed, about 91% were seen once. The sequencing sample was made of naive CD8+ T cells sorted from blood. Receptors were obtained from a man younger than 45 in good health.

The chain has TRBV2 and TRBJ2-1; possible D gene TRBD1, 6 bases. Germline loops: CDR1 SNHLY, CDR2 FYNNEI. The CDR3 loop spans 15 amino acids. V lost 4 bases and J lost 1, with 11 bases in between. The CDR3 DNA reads TGTGCCAGCAGTGCCGGGACATATTCCTACAATGAGCAGTTCTTC. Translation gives CASSAGTYSYNEQFF.

For the CDR3, the DNA is TGTGCCAGCAATTGGACCATTCTTCACGGGGAGCTGTTTTTT. The encoded protein is CASNWTILHGELFF. This chain connects TRBV9 to TRBJ2-2; D is uncertain. The CDR3 extends over 14 amino acids. Germline values: CDR1 SGDLS, CDR2 YYNGEE. Between the trimmed V and J ends, which lost 6 bases and 7 bases, there was a span of 16 bases.

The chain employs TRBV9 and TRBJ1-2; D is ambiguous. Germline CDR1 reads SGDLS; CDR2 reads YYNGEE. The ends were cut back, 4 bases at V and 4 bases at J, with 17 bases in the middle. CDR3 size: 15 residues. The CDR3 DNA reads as TGTGCCAGCAGCAACGGGTCCCCGGCGGTCTATGGCTACACCTTC. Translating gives CASSNGSPAVYGYTF.

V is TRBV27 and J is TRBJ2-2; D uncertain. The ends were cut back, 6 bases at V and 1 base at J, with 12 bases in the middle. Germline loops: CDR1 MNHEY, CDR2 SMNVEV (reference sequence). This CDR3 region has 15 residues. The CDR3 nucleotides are TGTGCCAGCAGCCCCCTCTGGGGGAACACCGGGGAGCTGTTTTTT. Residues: CASSPLWGNTGELFF.

CDR3 sequence: CASSPRGAVDNQPQHF. The CDR3 DNA reads TGTGCCAGCAGCCCCCGGGGGGCGGTGGACAATCAGCCCCAGCATTTT. V and J are TRBV7-8 and TRBJ1-5; tentatively, D is TRBD1 (6 bases). V was shortened by 5 bases and J by 3 bases, with 17 bases between the two germline ends. The CDR3 has 16 amino acids. In germline, CDR1 is SGHVS, CDR2 FQNEAQ.

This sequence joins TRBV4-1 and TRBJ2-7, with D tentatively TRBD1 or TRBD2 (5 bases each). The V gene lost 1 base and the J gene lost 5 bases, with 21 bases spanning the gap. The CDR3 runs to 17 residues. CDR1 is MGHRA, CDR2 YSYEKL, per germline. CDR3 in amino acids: CASSQVAGGGVGDEQYF. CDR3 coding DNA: TGCGCCAGCAGCCAAGTTGCGGGTGGGGGTGTTGGGGACGAGCAGTACTTC.

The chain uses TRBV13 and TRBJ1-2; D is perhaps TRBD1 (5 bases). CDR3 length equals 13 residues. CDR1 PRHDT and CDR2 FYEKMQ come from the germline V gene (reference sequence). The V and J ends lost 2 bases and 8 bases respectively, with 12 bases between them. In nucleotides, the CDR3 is TGTGCCAGCAGCTTAAAGGGGCTAGAAGGCTACACCTTC. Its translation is CASSLKGLEGYTF.

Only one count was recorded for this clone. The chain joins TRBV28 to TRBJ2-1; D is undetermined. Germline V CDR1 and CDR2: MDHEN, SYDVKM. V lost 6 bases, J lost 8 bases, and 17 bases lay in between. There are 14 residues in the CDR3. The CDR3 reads CASSPMLSVHEQFF. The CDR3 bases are TGTGCCAGCAGCCCCATGCTGTCCGTGCATGAGCAGTTCTTC.